This T cell receptor beta chain was sequenced for a study of blood T cell repertoires in COVID-19. Study at large: The samples span acute and convalescent COVID-19 from the United States, Italy and Spain. Nucleic acid was either cDNA or gDNA, and it came from T cells, B-cell-depleted T cells, or PBMCs.

This clone was seen a few times. Germline loops: CDR1 SGHAT, CDR2 FQDESV (reference sequence). The V end lost 5 bases, the J end lost 10 bases, and 15 bases lay between the germline ends. The CDR3 spans 14 residues. As handled by the study authors: Estimated nucleated cell counts came from reference gene primer amplification. Method: immunoSEQ multiplex PCR; TCRdb's copy keeps in-frame clones and lacks some. D and trimming come from the DNA, and the V and J calls and clone size come from that table. Among some 150,000 clones listed, around 84% were seen once. The source material was peripheral blood. The receptor was derived from a man aged 40-55 years with acute or convalescent COVID-19. This chain uses TRBV11-1 with TRBJ1-6; possible D gene TRBD1, 5 bases. CDR3 region: CASSLGGGASPLHF. DNA for the CDR3: TGTGCCAGCAGCCTCGGGGGAGGGGCCTCACCCCTCCACTTT.